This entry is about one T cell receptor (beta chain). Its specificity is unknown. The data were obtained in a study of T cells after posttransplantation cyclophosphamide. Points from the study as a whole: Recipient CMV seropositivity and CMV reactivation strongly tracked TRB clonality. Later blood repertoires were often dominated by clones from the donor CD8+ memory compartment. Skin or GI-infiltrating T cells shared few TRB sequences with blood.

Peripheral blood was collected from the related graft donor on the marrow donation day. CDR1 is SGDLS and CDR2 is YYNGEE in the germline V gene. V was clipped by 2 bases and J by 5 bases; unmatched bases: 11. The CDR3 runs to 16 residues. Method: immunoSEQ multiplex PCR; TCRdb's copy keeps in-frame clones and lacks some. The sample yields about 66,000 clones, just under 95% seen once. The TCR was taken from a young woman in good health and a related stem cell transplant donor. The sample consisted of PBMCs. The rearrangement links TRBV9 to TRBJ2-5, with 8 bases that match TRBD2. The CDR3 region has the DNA TGTGCCAGCAGCGTGGGTGGAGCGGGGGTAAGCGAGACCCAGTACTTC. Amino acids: CASSVGGAGVSETQYF.